A single sample gave rise to the 27 T cell receptor beta chains below, sequenced in a study of control samples from healthy donors and cancer patients. Only in-frame clones appear in the TCRdb table, and some are missing; sequencing was by immunoSEQ multiplex PCR. The data hold 82,000 or so clones, with just under 95% observed a single time. The sequencing input was blood. The receptors stem from a woman aged 18-35 years in good health.

The rearrangement uses TRBV29-1 and TRBJ2-5, with TRBD1 matching over 7 bases. The CDR3 length is 14 residues. From germline, CDR1 is SQVTM and CDR2 ANQGSEA. J gave up 4 bases and V 0 bases, and 5 bases lay outside the gene matches. CDR3 region: CSVEDPRDRETQYF. CDR3 in DNA: TGCAGCGTTGAAGATCCCCGGGACAGAGAGACCCAGTACTTC.

This sequence joins TRBV9 and TRBJ2-7; 10 bases fit TRBD2. The V and J ends lost 2 bases and 6 bases, in that order; junction bases with no gene match: 14. The CDR3 spans 17 residues. The V gene's germline CDR1 is SGDLS and CDR2 YYNGEE. CDR3 bases: TGTGCCAGCAGCGTTGATGCTAGCGGGGGTTTAGTATCCGAGCAGTACTTC. Amino acids: CASSVDASGGLVSEQYF. Full variable domain (missing parts from reference TRBV9 and TRBJ2-7): DSGVTQTPKHLITATGQRVTLRCSPRSGDLSVYWYQQSLDQGLQFLIQYYNGEERAKGNILERFSAQQFPDLHSELNLSSLELGDSALYFCASSVDASGGLVSEQYFGPGTRLTVT.

The CDR3 is CASSTRTGGDGYTF. Here the CDR3 DNA reads TGCGCCAGCAGCACCCGGACAGGGGGCGATGGCTACACCTTC. This chain joins TRBV5-1 and TRBJ1-2; 11 bases map to TRBD1. The germline V gene has CDR1 SGHRS and CDR2 YFSETQ. V lost 4 bases, J lost 6 bases, and 5 bases stayed unmatched. This CDR3 spans 14 amino acids.

The V and J genes are TRBV21-1 and TRBJ1-2. TRBV21-1 is given as a pseudogene. The CDR3 sequence is 17 residues long. CDR3: CASSRGGQAEANYGYTF. For the CDR3, the DNA is TGTGCCAGCAGCCGGGGGGGACAGGCCGAAGCTAACTATGGCTACACCTTC.

The chain carries TRBV13 and TRBJ2-3; no clear D gene. V was clipped by 5 bases and J by 3 bases, with 6 bases between them. The CDR3 spans 12 residues. Germline lookup yields CDR1 PRHDT and CDR2 FYEKMQ (reference sequence). The CDR3 loop is CASSIRTDTQYF. As DNA, the CDR3 is TGTGCCAGCAGCATCCGTACAGATACGCAGTATTTT.

The chain recombines TRBV7-6 with TRBJ2-1; 11 nucleotides align to TRBD2. The CDR3 has 16 residues. In germline, CDR1 is SGHVS, CDR2 FNYEAQ. V shed 4 bases, J shed 0 bases, and the junction held 2 bases outside the gene matches. CDR3 region: CASSSLAGDSYNEQFF. DNA for the CDR3: TGTGCCAGCAGCTCACTAGCGGGGGACTCCTACAATGAGCAGTTCTTC.

The chain combines TRBV27 with TRBJ2-2, with D hard to call. CDR1 MNHEY and CDR2 SMNVEV come from the germline V gene (reference sequence). V was trimmed by 5 bases and J by 6 bases, leaving 16 bases between them. The CDR3 is made up of 15 amino acids. The CDR3 DNA reads TGTGCCAGCAGTCCCTTGGGGTATATTCCCGGGGAGCTGTTTTTT. Its protein product is CASSPLGYIPGELFF.

The chain combines TRBV18 with TRBJ1-6; the D is unclear. Between the trimmed V and J ends, which lost 3 bases and 0 bases, there was a span of 15 bases. CDR3 length: 18 residues. Germline lookup yields CDR1 KGHSH and CDR2 LQKENI. CDR3 bases: TGTGCCAGCTCACCCCTAGGACCCTCCCTCTCCTATAATTCACCCCTCCACTTT. This codes for CASSPLGPSLSYNSPLHF.

V is TRBV7-9 and J is TRBJ2-1; 10 bases are a match to TRBD2. CDR1 and CDR2 (germline): SEHNR, FQNEAQ (reference sequence). Trimming cost V 8 bases and J 7 bases; bases outside gene matches: 8. This CDR3 has 14 amino acids. The CDR3 coding sequence is TGTGCCAGCGACGAGAGCGGGAGGGGTAATGAGCAGTTCTTC. Its protein product is CASDESGRGNEQFF.

The CDR3 region has the DNA TGTGCGTATGTCTTTAACACCGGGGAGCTGTTTTTT. Translation gives CAYVFNTGELFF. The rearrangement links TRBV7-9 to TRBJ2-2; D ambiguous. This CDR3 region has 12 residues. Looked up from germline, CDR1 is SEHNR and CDR2 is FQNEAQ (reference sequence).

This rearrangement joins TRBV7-9 to TRBJ2-5; D is uncertain. V was clipped by 1 base and J by 5 bases, with 5 bases between them. The V gene's germline CDR1 is SEHNR and CDR2 FQNEAQ (reference sequence). There are 12 residues in the CDR3. The CDR3 DNA reads as TGTGCCAGCAGCTTAGATTTGGAGACCCAGTACTTC. Its translation is CASSLDLETQYF.

Here the CDR3 DNA reads TGTGCCAGCACACCTCGGACAGAACTGTTTTTT. Translated, it gives CASTPRTELFF. The chain couples TRBV2 to TRBJ1-4; D is possibly TRBD1 (6 bases). Per germline, CDR1 SNHLY and CDR2 FYNNEI. Trimming left V 7 bases short and J 12 bases short, with 12 bases between. CDR3 length equals 11 residues.

A single count supports this clone. The chain combines TRBV5-1 with TRBJ1-2; D remains ambiguous. Trimming cost V 4 bases and J 7 bases, with 11 bases left between them. The germline V gene has CDR1 SGHRS and CDR2 YFSETQ. The CDR3 is made up of 12 amino acids. The CDR3 protein is CASSIASGGYTF. CDR3 in DNA: TGCGCCAGCAGCATCGCTAGTGGTGGCTACACCTTC.

This rearrangement joins TRBV11-2 to TRBJ1-2; possibly TRBD1 for D (6 bases). V was cut by 0 bases and J by 4 bases, with 18 bases left in between. The CDR3 sequence is 17 residues long. Germline assignment: CDR1 SGHAT and CDR2 FQNNGV. The CDR3 loop is CASSLDPRGVLGYGYTF. DNA of the CDR3: TGTGCCAGCAGCTTAGATCCCAGGGGCGTCCTGGGCTATGGCTACACCTTC.

The rearrangement links TRBV19 to TRBJ1-2, with TRBD1 matching over 7 bases. V shed 6 bases, J shed 2 bases, and the junction held 3 bases outside the gene matches. Germline V gene lookup returns CDR1 LNHDA and CDR2 SQIVND (reference sequence). The CDR3 is made up of 13 amino acids. This CDR3 is CASSPDRNYGYTF. The CDR3, as DNA: TGTGCCAGTAGCCCGGACAGGAACTATGGCTACACCTTC. The full variable domain, its missing parts supplied by reference TRBV19 and TRBJ1-2, is DGGITQSPKYLFRKEGQNVTLSCEQNLNHDAMYWYRQDPGQGLRLIYYSQIVNDFQKGDIAEGYSVSREKKESFPLTVTSAQKNPTAFYLCASSPDRNYGYTFGSGTRLTVV.

The gene calls are TRBV18 and TRBJ1-2, with 8 positions matching TRBD1. J gave up 4 bases and V 3 bases, and 7 bases lay outside the gene matches. CDR3 length: 15 amino acids. The germline CDR1 and CDR2 sequences are KGHSH and LQKENI. The CDR3 DNA sequence: TGTGCCAGCTCACCGGTGACAGGGGCTCCCTATGGCTACACCTTC. This encodes CASSPVTGAPYGYTF.

This sequence joins TRBV29-1 and TRBJ2-7; 9 positions match TRBD1. Germline CDR1 and CDR2: SQVTM and ANQGSEA. This CDR3 is 14 amino acids long. Germline trimming cut 5 bases from V and 2 bases from J; bases unmatched to any gene: 7. DNA of the CDR3: TGCAGCGTTCGGATGGACAGGGGACCCTACGAGCAGTACTTC. Its translation: CSVRMDRGPYEQYF.

V gene TRBV4-1 combines with J gene TRBJ2-7; D may be TRBD2 (6 bases). V was trimmed by 4 bases and J by 1 base, leaving 11 bases between them. The CDR3 extends over 14 amino acids. Germline lookup yields CDR1 MGHRA and CDR2 YSYEKL. The CDR3 DNA sequence: TGCGCCAGCAGCCCGGGCGGAGGGTCCTACGAGCAGTACTTC. This gives the protein CASSPGGGSYEQYF.

The genes are TRBV19 and TRBJ1-4, with D perhaps matching TRBD1 (6 bases). The germline V and J ends were trimmed by 3 bases and 7 bases, with 18 bases remaining between them. This CDR3 comprises 16 residues. CDR1 and CDR2 (germline): LNHDA, SQIVND (reference sequence). The CDR3 DNA reads as TGTGCCAGTAGTATGTACCACCAGGGGACGGGTGAAAAACTGTTTTTT. It encodes CASSMYHQGTGEKLFF.

V and J are TRBV7-9 and TRBJ1-3; no firm D call. V lost 4 bases to trimming and J lost 0 bases, with 7 bases between them. Germline lookup yields CDR1 SEHNR and CDR2 FQNEAQ (reference sequence). There are 14 residues in the CDR3. In DNA, the CDR3 is TGTGCCAGCAGCTCCACGACCTCTGGAAACACCATATATTTT. Its translation: CASSSTTSGNTIYF.

The chain carries TRBV28 and TRBJ1-1; D is ambiguous. V gave up 6 bases and J gave up 14 bases, with 16 bases separating them. Germline CDR1 is MDHEN and CDR2 is SYDVKM. This CDR3 is built from 11 residues. CDR3 in DNA: TGTGCCAGCAGCGCACGGGCACTGGGGTTCTTT. It translates to CASSARALGFF.

The chain couples TRBV27 to TRBJ1-3; D not resolved. The CDR3 runs to 15 residues. The V gene's germline CDR1 is MNHEY and CDR2 SMNVEV (reference sequence). V shed 0 bases and J shed 2 bases, with 8 bases lying between them. CDR3 DNA sequence: TGTGCCAGCAGTTTATCAGAGTTTCCTGGAAACACCATATATTTT. Translating gives CASSLSEFPGNTIYF.

The J gene is TRBJ1-4, the V gene TRBV4-3; the match to TRBD1 covers 8 bases. CDR3 size: 16 residues. Germline CDR1 LGHNA, CDR2 YSLEER. V trimming: 0 bases; J trimming: 8 bases; junction bases outside the gene matches: 8. The CDR3 protein is CASSQDPTTGVEKLFF. As DNA, the CDR3 is TGCGCCAGCAGCCAAGACCCCACGACAGGGGTCGAAAAACTGTTTTTT.

The gene calls are TRBV9 and TRBJ2-7; 8 bases line up with TRBD2. Germline CDR1 reads SGDLS; CDR2 reads YYNGEE. Trimming cost V 4 bases and J 2 bases; bases outside gene matches: 11. The CDR3 is made up of 16 amino acids. CDR3 sequence reads: CASSPRTSLSTYEQYF. The CDR3 DNA follows: TGTGCCAGCAGCCCCCGGACTAGCCTTTCTACCTACGAGCAGTACTTC.

The V gene is TRBV4-1, the J gene TRBJ1-1; 11 nucleotides match TRBD1. The CDR3 spans 17 residues. CDR1 is MGHRA and CDR2 is YSYEKL in the germline V gene. Unmatched junction bases numbered 10, after V lost 6 bases and J lost 1 base. CDR3 sequence (DNA): TGCGCCAGCAGTATAATCCGGGACAGGGGGGCGAACACTGAAGCTTTCTTT. Translating it yields CASSIIRDRGANTEAFF.

The gene calls are TRBV28 and TRBJ2-5; 9 bases agree with TRBD2. From germline, CDR1 is MDHEN and CDR2 SYDVKM. V gave up 6 bases and J gave up 4 bases; unmatched junction bases: 12. The CDR3 length is 16 residues. The CDR3 DNA sequence: TGTGCCAGCAGACCCGACTCGCGGGAGGGTCGAGAGACCCAGTACTTC. Protein sequence: CASRPDSREGRETQYF.

The chain is built from TRBV13 and TRBJ1-4, with 7 bases fitting TRBD1. Trimming took 2 bases from V and 6 from J; bases not matched to a gene: 15. This CDR3 is 18 amino acids long. The germline V gene encodes CDR1 PRHDT and CDR2 FYEKMQ (reference sequence). The DNA of the CDR3 is TGTGCCAGCAGCTTATCTTGGGGCGTACAGGGGAGGCATGAAAAACTGTTTTTT. This translates into CASSLSWGVQGRHEKLFF.